This TCR beta chain was sequenced for a study of cytomegalovirus exposure and HLA in healthy donors. Comments on this clone: What it recognizes is unknown.

The PCR contained 60 Vbeta and 13 Jbeta primers. Some clones are missing from TCRdb's copy, which holds only in-frame ones; the method was immunoSEQ multiplex PCR. The sample includes 150,000 or so clones, about 68% of them seen just once. Trimming cost V 6 bases and J 0 bases, with 14 bases left between them. This CDR3 is 15 amino acids long. CDR1 is SGHTA, CDR2 FQGTGA, per germline. Points from the study as a whole: Cytomegalovirus association was assigned to some 160 TCR beta chains.

The sequenced sample consisted of PBMCs. This TCR was recovered from a female donor in good health and CMV-seronegative. The chain has TRBV7-3 and TRBJ1-2; perhaps TRBD1 as D (6 bases). Here the CDR3 reads CASSPGDRPNYGYTF. In DNA, the CDR3 is TGTGCCAGCAGTCCAGGGGACCGACCTAACTATGGCTACACCTTC.